The source of this T cell receptor (beta chain) is a study of blood T cell repertoires in COVID-19. For the study at large: Acute and convalescent COVID-19 samples came from the United States, Italy and Spain. Nucleic acid was either cDNA or gDNA, and it came from T cells, B-cell-depleted T cells, or PBMCs.

From germline, CDR1 is SGDLS and CDR2 YYNGEE. The CDR3 length is 14 residues. Trimming left V 3 bases short and J 8 bases short, with 14 bases between. The authors' processing: Counts of nucleated cells, estimated from reference gene primer amplification, were obtained. Libraries were prepared by immunoSEQ multiplex PCR; TCRdb keeps only in-frame clonotypes and omits some of them. Clone size and V and J calls were adopted from that table, with D and trimming inferred from the DNA. The table includes over 110,000 clones, over 70% detected once. This sequence originates from a man in his sixties or seventies who had recovered from COVID-19. The genes are TRBV9 and TRBJ1-4; D ambiguous. Sequencing was performed on peripheral blood. DNA of the CDR3: TGTGCCAGCAGCGGGACCCGGGGAGGAGAAAAACTGTTTTTT. The encoded protein is CASSGTRGGEKLFF.